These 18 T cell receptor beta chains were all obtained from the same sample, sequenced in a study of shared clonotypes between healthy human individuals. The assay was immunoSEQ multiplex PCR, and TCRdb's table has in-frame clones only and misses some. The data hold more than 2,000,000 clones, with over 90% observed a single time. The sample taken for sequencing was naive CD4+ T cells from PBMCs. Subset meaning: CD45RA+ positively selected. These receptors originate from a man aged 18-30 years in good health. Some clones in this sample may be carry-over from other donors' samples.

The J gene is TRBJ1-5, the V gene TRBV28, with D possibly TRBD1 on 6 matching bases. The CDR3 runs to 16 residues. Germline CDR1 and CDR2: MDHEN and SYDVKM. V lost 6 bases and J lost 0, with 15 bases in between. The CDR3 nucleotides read TGTGCCAGCAGACCATCGGACAGTAATAGCAATCAGCCCCAGCATTTT. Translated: CASRPSDSNSNQPQHF.

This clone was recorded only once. The CDR3 coding sequence is TGTGCCAGCAGTCCCCCAAGGGGCGAGCAGTACTTC. Translation gives CASSPPRGEQYF. The chain joins TRBV28 to TRBJ2-7; TRBD1 might be the D (5 bases). V was shortened by 5 bases and J by 6 bases, with 11 bases between the two germline ends. Looked up from germline, CDR1 is MDHEN and CDR2 is SYDVKM. The CDR3 is 12 residues long.

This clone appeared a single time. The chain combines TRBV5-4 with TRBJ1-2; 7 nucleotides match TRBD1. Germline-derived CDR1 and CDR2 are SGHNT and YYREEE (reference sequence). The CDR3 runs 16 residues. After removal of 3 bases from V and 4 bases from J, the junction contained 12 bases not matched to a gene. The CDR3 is CASSSPIGDRAYGYTF. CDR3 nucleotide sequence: TGTGCCAGCAGCTCCCCAATTGGAGACAGGGCCTATGGCTACACCTTC.

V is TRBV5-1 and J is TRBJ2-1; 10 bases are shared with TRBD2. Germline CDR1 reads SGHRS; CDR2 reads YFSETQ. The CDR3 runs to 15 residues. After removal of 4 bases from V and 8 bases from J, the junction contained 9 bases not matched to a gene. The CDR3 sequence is CASSVPSGSGDEQFF. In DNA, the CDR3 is TGCGCCAGCAGCGTGCCTAGCGGGAGTGGCGATGAGCAGTTCTTC.

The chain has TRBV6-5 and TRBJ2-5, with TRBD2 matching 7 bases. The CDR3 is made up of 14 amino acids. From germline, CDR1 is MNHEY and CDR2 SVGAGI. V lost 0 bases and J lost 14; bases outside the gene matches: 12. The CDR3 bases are TGTGCCAGCAGTTACTCTAGCGGCCTAGCGGTAATCTACTTC. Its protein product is CASSYSSGLAVIYF.

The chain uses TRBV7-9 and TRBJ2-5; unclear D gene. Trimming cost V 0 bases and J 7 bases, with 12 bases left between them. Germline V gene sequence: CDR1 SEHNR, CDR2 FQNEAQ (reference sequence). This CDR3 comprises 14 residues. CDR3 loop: CASSLAVLWGTQYF. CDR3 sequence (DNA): TGTGCCAGCAGCTTAGCGGTTTTGTGGGGGACCCAGTACTTC.

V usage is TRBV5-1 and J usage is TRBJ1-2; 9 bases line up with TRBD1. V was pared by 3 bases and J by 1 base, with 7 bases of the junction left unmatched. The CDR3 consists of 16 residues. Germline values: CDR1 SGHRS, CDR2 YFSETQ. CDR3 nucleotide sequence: TGCGCCAGCAGCTCTACAGGGGGCGCTTATAACTATGGCTACACCTTC. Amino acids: CASSSTGGAYNYGYTF.

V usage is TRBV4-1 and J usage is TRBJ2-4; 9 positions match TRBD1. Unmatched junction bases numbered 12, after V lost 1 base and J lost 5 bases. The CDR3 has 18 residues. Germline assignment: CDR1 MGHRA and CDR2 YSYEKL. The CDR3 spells CASSQGYQAGQGENIQYF. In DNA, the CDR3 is TGCGCCAGCAGCCAAGGATATCAGGCGGGACAGGGAGAAAACATTCAGTACTTC.

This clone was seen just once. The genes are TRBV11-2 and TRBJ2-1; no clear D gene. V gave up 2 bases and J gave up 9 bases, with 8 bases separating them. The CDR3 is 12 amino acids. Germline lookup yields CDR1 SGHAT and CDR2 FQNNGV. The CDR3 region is CASSLYGGEQFF. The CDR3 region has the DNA TGTGCCAGCAGCTTATACGGCGGTGAGCAGTTCTTC.

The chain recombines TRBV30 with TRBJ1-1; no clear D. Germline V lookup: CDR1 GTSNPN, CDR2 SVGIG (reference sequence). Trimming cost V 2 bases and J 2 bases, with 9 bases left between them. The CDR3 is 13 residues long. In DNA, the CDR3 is TGTGCCTGGAGTTTGTTGGCTAACACTGAAGCTTTCTTT. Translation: CAWSLLANTEAFF.

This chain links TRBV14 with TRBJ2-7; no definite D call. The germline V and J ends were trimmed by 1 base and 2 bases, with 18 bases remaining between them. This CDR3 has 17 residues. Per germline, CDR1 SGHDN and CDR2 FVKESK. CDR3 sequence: CASSQGASFTRTYEQYF. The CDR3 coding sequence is TGTGCCAGCAGCCAAGGGGCATCCTTTACACGTACCTACGAGCAGTACTTC.

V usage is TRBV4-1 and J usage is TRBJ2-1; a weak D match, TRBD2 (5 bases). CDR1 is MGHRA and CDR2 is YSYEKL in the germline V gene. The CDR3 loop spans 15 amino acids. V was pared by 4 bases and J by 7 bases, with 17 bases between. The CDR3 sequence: CASSPDPRLRNEQFF. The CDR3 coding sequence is TGCGCCAGCAGCCCCGATCCGAGACTAAGGAATGAGCAGTTCTTC.

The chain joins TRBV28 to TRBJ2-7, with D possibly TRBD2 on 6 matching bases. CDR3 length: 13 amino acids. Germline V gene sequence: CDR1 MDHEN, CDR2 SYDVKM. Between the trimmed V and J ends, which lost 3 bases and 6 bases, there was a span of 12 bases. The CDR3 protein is CASSLPSVGEQYF. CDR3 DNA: TGTGCCAGCAGTTTGCCTAGCGTAGGCGAGCAGTACTTC.

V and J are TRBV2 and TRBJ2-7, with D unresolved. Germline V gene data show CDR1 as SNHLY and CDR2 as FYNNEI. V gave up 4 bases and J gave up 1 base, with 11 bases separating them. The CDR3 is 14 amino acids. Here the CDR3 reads CASSGTYLSYEQYF. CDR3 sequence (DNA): TGTGCCAGCAGTGGCACGTACCTTTCCTACGAGCAGTACTTC.

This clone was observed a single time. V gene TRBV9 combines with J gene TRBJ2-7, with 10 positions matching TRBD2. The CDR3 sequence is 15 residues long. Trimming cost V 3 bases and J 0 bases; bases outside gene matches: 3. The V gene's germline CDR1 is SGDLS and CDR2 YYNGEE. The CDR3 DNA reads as TGTGCCAGCAGCGGCGGGACTAGCGCCTCCTACGAGCAGTACTTC. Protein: CASSGGTSASYEQYF.

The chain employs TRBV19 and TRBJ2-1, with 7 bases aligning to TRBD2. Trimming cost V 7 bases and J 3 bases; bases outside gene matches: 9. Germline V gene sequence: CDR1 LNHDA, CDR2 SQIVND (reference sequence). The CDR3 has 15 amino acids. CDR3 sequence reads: CASTPRGESYNEQFF. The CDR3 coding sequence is TGTGCCAGTACCCCTCGGGGGGAAAGCTACAATGAGCAGTTCTTC. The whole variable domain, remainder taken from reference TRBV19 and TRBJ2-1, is DGGITQSPKYLFRKEGQNVTLSCEQNLNHDAMYWYRQDPGQGLRLIYYSQIVNDFQKGDIAEGYSVSREKKESFPLTVTSAQKNPTAFYLCASTPRGESYNEQFFGPGTRLTVL.

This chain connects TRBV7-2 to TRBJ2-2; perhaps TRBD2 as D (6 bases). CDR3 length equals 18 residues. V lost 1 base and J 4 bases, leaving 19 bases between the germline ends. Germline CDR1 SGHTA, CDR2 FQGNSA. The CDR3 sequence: CASSLVSAGSWTTGELFF. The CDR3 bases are TGTGCCAGCAGCTTAGTATCTGCCGGGAGCTGGACCACCGGGGAGCTGTTTTTT. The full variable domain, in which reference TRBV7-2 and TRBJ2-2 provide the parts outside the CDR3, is GAGVSQSPSNKVTEKGKDVELRCDPISGHTALYWYRQSLGQGLEFLIYFQGNSAPDKSGLPSDRFSAERTGGSVSTLTIQRTQQEDSAVYLCASSLVSAGSWTTGELFFGEGSRLTVL.

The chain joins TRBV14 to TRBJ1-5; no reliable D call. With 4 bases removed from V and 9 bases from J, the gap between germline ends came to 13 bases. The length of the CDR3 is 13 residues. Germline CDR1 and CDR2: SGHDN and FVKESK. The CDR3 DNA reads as TGTGCCAGCAGCCGGGTTTTCCAAGGGCCCCAGCATTTT. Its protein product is CASSRVFQGPQHF.